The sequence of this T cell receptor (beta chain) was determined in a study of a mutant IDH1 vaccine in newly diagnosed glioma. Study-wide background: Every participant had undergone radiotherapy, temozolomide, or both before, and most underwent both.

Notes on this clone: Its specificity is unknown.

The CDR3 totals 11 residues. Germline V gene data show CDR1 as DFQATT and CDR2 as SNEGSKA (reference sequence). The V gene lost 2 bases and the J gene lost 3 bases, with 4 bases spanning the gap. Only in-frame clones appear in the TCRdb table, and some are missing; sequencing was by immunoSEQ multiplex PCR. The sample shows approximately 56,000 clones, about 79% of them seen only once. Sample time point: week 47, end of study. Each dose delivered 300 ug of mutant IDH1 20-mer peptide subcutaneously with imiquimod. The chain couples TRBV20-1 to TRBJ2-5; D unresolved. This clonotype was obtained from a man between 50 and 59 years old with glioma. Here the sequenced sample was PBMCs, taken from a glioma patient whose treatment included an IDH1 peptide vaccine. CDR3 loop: CSARIEETQYF. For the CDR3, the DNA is TGCAGTGCTAGAATCGAAGAGACCCAGTACTTC.